These 16 T cell receptor beta chains originate from one sample sequenced in a study of response to subunit inactivated influenza vaccine. TCRdb called the RT-PCR reads again in MiXCR, with one record for every CDR3 protein. The sample carries around 600,000 distinct CDR3 sequences, 10% to 12% recorded once. This sample also belongs to another study, concerning T cells expressing NK-cell markers. That work adds: A 5'RACE template switching approach incorporating UMIs was used to make TCR beta cDNA.

The source material was PBMCs from blood, sampled on the day of vaccination. The receptors stem from a man aged 45 to 65 who received an inactivated influenza vaccine.

This clonotype was picked up a small number of times. This chain links TRBV29-1 with TRBJ1-1; TRBD1 might be the D (5 bases). The V end was cut by 7 bases, the J end by 0 bases, with 15 bases between. Germline V gene lookup returns CDR1 SQVTM and CDR2 ANQGSEA. The CDR3 is 14 amino acids. The CDR3 is CSAGRTNMNTEAFF. The CDR3 DNA reads TGCAGCGCTGGGAGGACAAACATGAACACTGAAGCTTTCTTT. Variable domain in full (rest from reference TRBV29-1 and TRBJ1-1): SAVISQKPSRDICQRGTSLTIQCQVDSQVTMMFWYRQQPGQSLTLIATANQGSEATYESGFVIDKFPISRPNLTFSTLTVSNMSPEDSSIYLCSAGRTNMNTEAFFGQGTRLTVV.

This clonotype was counted only a few times. This chain connects TRBV24-1 to TRBJ2-4; possibly TRBD1 for D (6 bases). The ends were cut back, 4 bases at V and 1 base at J, with 19 bases in the middle. The V gene's germline CDR1 is KGHDR and CDR2 SFDVKD. The CDR3 is 18 amino acids. The CDR3 sequence: CATSESTGDGFAKNIQYF. CDR3 bases: TGTGCCACCAGTGAGTCGACAGGAGACGGATTTGCCAAAAACATTCAGTACTTC.

The V gene is TRBV7-2, the J gene TRBJ2-7; 7 bases are a match to TRBD2. This CDR3 contains 16 residues. CDR1 is SGHTA, CDR2 FQGNSA, per germline. With V trimmed by 5 bases and J by 5 bases, 15 bases remained unmatched. The chain's CDR3 is CASSPPWTGRNDEQYF. For the CDR3, the DNA is TGTGCCAGCAGCCCTCCGTGGACCGGGAGGAACGACGAGCAGTACTTC. Filled out from reference TRBV7-2 and TRBJ2-7, the complete variable domain reads GAGVSQSPSNKVTEKGKDVELRCDPISGHTALYWYRQSLGQGLEFLIYFQGNSAPDKSGLPSDRFSAERTGGSVSTLTIQRTQQEDSAVYLCASSPPWTGRNDEQYFGPGTRLTVT.

The rearrangement uses TRBV18 and TRBJ2-5, with 9 nucleotides matching TRBD2. CDR1 KGHSH and CDR2 LQKENI come from the germline V gene. This CDR3 contains 15 residues. V shed 3 bases, J shed 2 bases, and the junction held 4 bases outside the gene matches. CDR3 nucleotide sequence: TGTGCCAGCTCACCTCGCGGGAGGGCTCAAGAGACCCAGTACTTC. As protein: CASSPRGRAQETQYF.

The chain couples TRBV20-1 to TRBJ2-3; 8 bases agree with TRBD2. This CDR3 comprises 15 residues. V was clipped by 1 base and J by 4 bases; unmatched bases: 7. Germline values: CDR1 DFQATT, CDR2 SNEGSKA (reference sequence). The CDR3 DNA follows: TGCAGTGCTAGAGCCGGGACTAGGGCTCCAGATACGCAGTATTTT. Protein: CSARAGTRAPDTQYF.

This clonotype was seen many times. This chain links TRBV28 with TRBJ2-2; D is perhaps TRBD1 (6 bases). The germline V and J ends were trimmed by 5 bases and 1 base, with 11 bases remaining between them. The CDR3 covers 15 residues. The germline V gene encodes CDR1 MDHEN and CDR2 SYDVKM. CDR3 sequence (DNA): TGTGCCAGCAGTCCCCCGACAGGGAACACCGGGGAGCTGTTTTTT. Residues: CASSPPTGNTGELFF.

The chain carries TRBV5-2 and TRBJ2-7; the table's D call, TRBD1, was not checked against the DNA. TRBV5-2 is a documented pseudogene. The CDR3 contains 16 residues. CDR3 amino acids: CAIGPVRRTTSYEQYF. CDR3 in DNA: TGTGCCATCGGCCCCGTCCGGCGGACCACCTCCTACGAGCAGTACTTC.

This clonotype was picked up a small number of times. The chain has TRBV19 and TRBJ2-1, with D possibly matching TRBD2 (7 bases). The CDR3 covers 15 residues. Between the trimmed V and J ends, which lost 10 bases and 7 bases, there was a span of 23 bases. Germline V gene sequence: CDR1 LNHDA, CDR2 SQIVND (reference sequence). The CDR3 is CAMKKGEGTVNEQFF. CDR3 sequence (DNA): TGTGCCATGAAAAAGGGGGAGGGAACAGTGAATGAGCAGTTCTTC.

This clonotype was observed at least ten times. The rearrangement links TRBV7-9 to TRBJ2-1; either TRBD1 or TRBD2 may supply D (5 bases each). V dropped 1 base and J dropped 5 bases, with 15 bases sitting between them. This CDR3 has 16 residues. The germline gives CDR1 SEHNR, CDR2 FQNEAQ (reference sequence). The DNA of the CDR3 is TGTGCCAGCAGCTTAGGCCCGAGGGGCGCGAACAATGAGCAGTTCTTC. It translates to CASSLGPRGANNEQFF.

This clonotype was counted between two and nine times. The rearrangement links TRBV6-1 to TRBJ2-2, with D hard to call. The CDR3 has 12 residues. V lost 11 bases, J lost 0 bases, and 7 bases lay in between. Per germline, CDR1 MNHNS and CDR2 SASEGT. In DNA, the CDR3 is TGTGCCGGGAACGCGAACACCGGGGAGCTGTTTTTT. It specifies CAGNANTGELFF.

V is TRBV9 and J is TRBJ2-1; TRBD2 might be the D (6 bases). Germline assignment: CDR1 SGDLS and CDR2 YYNGEE. The CDR3 has 13 residues. V lost 3 bases, J lost 4 bases, and 8 bases lay in between. CDR3 in DNA: TGTGCCAGCAGCGGGGGACTTTACAATGAGCAGTTCTTC. Translation: CASSGGLYNEQFF.

This clonotype was detected ten times or more. V and J are TRBV20-1 and TRBJ2-2, with D tentatively TRBD1 or TRBD2 (5 bases each). The germline V gene encodes CDR1 DFQATT and CDR2 SNEGSKA (reference sequence). V lost 1 base, J lost 5 bases, and 11 bases lay in between. The CDR3 sequence is 14 residues long. The CDR3 region has the DNA TGCAGTGCTAGAGTGCAGGGACGGACCGGGGAGCTGTTTTTT. This codes for CSARVQGRTGELFF.

This clonotype was counted a few times. The V call is TRBV7-8, the J call TRBJ2-2; no clear D gene. CDR3 length equals 15 residues. With 5 bases removed from V and 0 bases from J, the gap between germline ends came to 10 bases. CDR1 and CDR2 (germline): SGHVS, FQNEAQ. CDR3 region: CASSVGPTNTGELFF. As DNA, the CDR3 is TGTGCCAGCAGCGTCGGGCCTACGAACACCGGGGAGCTGTTTTTT.

This clonotype was observed a handful of times. V usage is TRBV29-1 and J usage is TRBJ2-1; 7 bases map to TRBD1. CDR1 and CDR2 from the germline V gene are SQVTM and ANQGSEA. The length of the CDR3 is 12 residues. The J segment lost 7 bases and the V segment lost 7 bases, leaving 7 bases of the junction unmatched. The DNA of the CDR3 is TGCAGCGCACGAGCGACAGGGAATGAGCAGTTCTTC. Translating gives CSARATGNEQFF.

The CDR3 here is CARRTAATGNTIYF. The DNA of the CDR3 is TGTGCCAGACGGACAGCCGCAACTGGAAACACCATATATTTT. The rearrangement links TRBV2 to TRBJ1-3, with a tentative D call TRBD1 (6 bases). The CDR3 has 14 amino acids. The germline V and J ends were trimmed by 9 bases and 2 bases, with 14 bases remaining between them. Germline values: CDR1 SNHLY, CDR2 FYNNEI.

This clonotype was detected only a few times. This chain connects TRBV11-2 to TRBJ2-7, with no clear D. The V and J ends lost 0 bases and 5 bases respectively, with 8 bases between them. The germline V gene encodes CDR1 SGHAT and CDR2 FQNNGV. CDR3 length: 13 amino acids. The CDR3, as DNA: TGTGCCAGCAGCTTAGAGGAGCTGAACGAGCAGTACTTC. Its protein product is CASSLEELNEQYF.